Each of the 10 T cell receptor beta chains below was sequenced from the same sample in a study of technical replicates of blood from several donors. Produced via immunoSEQ multiplex PCR; TCRdb's table is partial and in-frame only. The sample carries tens of thousands of clones, around 90% recorded once. The sample taken for sequencing was T cells isolated from PBMCs. All receptors derive from a human donor in good health.

This chain links TRBV19 with TRBJ2-7, with 7 bases matching TRBD1. V was pared by 7 bases and J by 0 bases, with 6 bases of the junction left unmatched. Germline V gene data show CDR1 as LNHDA and CDR2 as SQIVND (reference sequence). The CDR3 has 14 amino acids. The CDR3 region has the DNA TGTGCCAGTAAGGACAGGCAGATCTCCTACGAGCAGTACTTC. Translated, it gives CASKDRQISYEQYF.

The rearrangement links TRBV14 to TRBJ2-1; D is unresolved. The CDR3 sequence is 12 residues long. Per germline, CDR1 SGHDN and CDR2 FVKESK. Deletions cut 0 bases from V and 9 bases from J, with 6 bases between. The CDR3 sequence: CASSQDGPEQFF. The CDR3 DNA reads TGTGCCAGCAGCCAAGATGGGCCTGAGCAGTTCTTC. The variable domain in full, with the rest retrieved from reference TRBV14 and TRBJ2-1, is EAGVTQFPSHSVIEKGQTVTLRCDPISGHDNLYWYRRVMGKEIKFLLHFVKESKQDESGMPNNRFLAERTGGTYSTLKVQPAELEDSGVYFCASSQDGPEQFFGPGTRLTVL.

The chain has TRBV5-4 and TRBJ1-2, with 8 bases lining up with TRBD1. V lost 6 bases and J lost 3; bases outside the gene matches: 7. CDR3 length: 14 amino acids. CDR1 is SGHNT and CDR2 is YYREEE in the germline V gene (reference sequence). CDR3 sequence: CASIPDRDHYGYTF. The DNA of the CDR3 is TGTGCCAGCATCCCGGACAGGGATCACTATGGCTACACCTTC.

The V and J genes are TRBV25-1 and TRBJ2-3; 10 positions agree with TRBD2. Germline V gene sequence: CDR1 MGHDK, CDR2 SYGVNS. CDR3 length: 17 amino acids. The trim removed 6 bases at V and 2 bases at J, leaving 11 bases unmatched. The chain's CDR3 is CASSQWWTSGPTDTQYF. In DNA form, the CDR3 reads TGTGCCAGCAGCCAATGGTGGACTAGCGGCCCCACAGATACGCAGTATTTT.

The V gene is TRBV30, the J gene TRBJ2-7, with 11 bases lining up with TRBD2. Germline V gene data show CDR1 as GTSNPN and CDR2 as SVGIG (reference sequence). There are 14 residues in the CDR3. V lost 7 bases and J lost 4; bases outside the gene matches: 9. CDR3 protein: CASLTSGTTYEQYF. The CDR3 nucleotides are TGTGCCTCTTTGACTAGCGGGACGACTTACGAGCAGTACTTC.

The gene calls are TRBV10-3 and TRBJ1-4, with D perhaps TRBD1 (5 bases). There are 14 residues in the CDR3. The germline V gene has CDR1 ENHRY and CDR2 SYGVKD. V was cut by 4 bases and J by 1 base, with 7 bases left in between. The DNA of the CDR3 is TGTGCCATCAGTGCGACAGAAACTAATGAAAAACTGTTTTTT. Translating it yields CAISATETNEKLFF.

The CDR3 coding sequence is TGTGCCAGTAGTATTGGCAGTCCAGGCTACGAGCAGTACTTC. This gives the protein CASSIGSPGYEQYF. The chain couples TRBV19 to TRBJ2-7, with unresolved D. CDR3 size: 14 residues. Germline V gene sequence: CDR1 LNHDA, CDR2 SQIVND (reference sequence). V gave up 3 bases and J gave up 3 bases, with 12 bases separating them.

This clone was counted a single time. V and J are TRBV7-8 and TRBJ2-7, with D possibly matching TRBD1 (6 bases). The CDR3 covers 14 residues. Trimming cost V 5 bases and J 3 bases, with 14 bases left between them. Germline V CDR1 and CDR2: SGHVS, FQNEAQ. The CDR3 DNA reads TGTGCCAGCAGCCGCCGGGACACCCTCTACGAGCAGTACTTC. It is translated as CASSRRDTLYEQYF.

The V gene is TRBV4-3, the J gene TRBJ1-4; 7 bases are shared with TRBD1. The CDR3 is 14 amino acids. Germline trimming cut 4 bases from V and 8 bases from J; bases unmatched to any gene: 7. CDR1 LGHNA and CDR2 YSLEER come from the germline V gene. The CDR3 DNA is TGCGCCAGCAGCCGACTGACAGGGTTAGAAAAACTGTTTTTT. It specifies CASSRLTGLEKLFF.

This clone has only a few counts. The V and J genes are TRBV6-4 and TRBJ2-3; D not resolved. V was cut by 0 bases and J by 10 bases, with 11 bases left in between. CDR1 and CDR2 (germline): MRHNA, SNTAGT. This CDR3 contains 13 residues. The CDR3 DNA follows: TGTGCCAGCAGTGACTCCGAGAGAGAGGCGCAGTATTTT. This codes for CASSDSEREAQYF.